These T cell receptor beta chains were read from a single sample in a study of sequential checkpoint blockade in melanoma. Assay: immunoSEQ multiplex PCR; the TCRdb copy retains only in-frame clones and omits some. The sample has about 28,000 clones, approximately 86% seen once; the top ten hold about a sixth. Sequenced here: CD8+ T cells sorted from blood (inferred from file names), sampled from a patient given nivolumab and ipilimumab in sequence. The receptor source for this set is a human donor with melanoma. Each CDR3 is given with its conserved first and last residue. The D gene is left open where the match is weak. Expanded clones are given a class, and other clones once, few, many or no size at all.

j_call,v_call,d_call,clone_size,cdr3_aa,cdr3_nt
TRBJ1-5,TRBV28,-,-,CASSLGGAQPQHF,TGTGCCAGCAGTTTAGGGGGGGCTCAGCCCCAGCATTTT
TRBJ1-1,TRBV20-1,-,-,CSAVDITEAFF,TGCAGTGCCGTAGACATCACTGAAGCTTTCTTT
TRBJ1-4,TRBV13,-,-,CASSLREPNEKLFF,TGTGCCAGCAGCTTAAGAGAGCCAAATGAAAAACTGTTTTTT
TRBJ1-5,TRBV19,-,once,CASRQVGNQPQHF,TGTGCCAGTAGACAGGTGGGCAATCAGCCCCAGCATTTT
TRBJ2-7,TRBV5-6,-,-,CASSLHGNSYEQYF,TGTGCCAGCAGCTTGCACGGGAACTCCTACGAGCAGTACTTC
TRBJ1-1,TRBV28,-,once,CASSLGQGDTEAFF,TGTGCCAGCAGTTTGGGGCAGGGTGACACTGAAGCTTTCTTT
TRBJ2-1,TRBV15,-,-,CATSRAGLVYNEQFF,TGTGCCACCAGCAGAGCTGGACTTGTGTACAATGAGCAGTTCTTC
TRBJ2-7,TRBV5-6,TRBD2,-,CASSWTSGSYEQYF,TGTGCCAGCAGTTGGACTAGCGGATCCTACGAGCAGTACTTC
TRBJ1-5,TRBV19,-,-,CASSISDYSNQPQHF,TGTGCCAGTAGTATTTCCGACTATAGCAATCAGCCCCAGCATTTT
TRBJ2-7,TRBV27,TRBD1,few,CASSFTGAYEQYF,TGTGCCAGCAGTTTCACAGGGGCCTACGAGCAGTACTTC
TRBJ2-3,TRBV6-4,TRBD1,medium-sized,CASRRGQGVADTQYF,TGTGCCAGCAGGAGGGGGCAGGGAGTGGCAGATACGCAGTATTTT
TRBJ1-1,TRBV27,TRBD1,-,CASSLSAGGTEAFF,TGTGCCAGCAGTTTATCGGCAGGGGGGACTGAAGCTTTCTTT
TRBJ2-2,TRBV9,-,-,CASSSSGELFF,TGTGCCAGCAGCTCCTCCGGGGAGCTGTTTTTT
TRBJ2-7,TRBV5-6,-,-,CASSLGSSYEQYF,TGTGCCAGCAGCTTGGGGAGCTCCTACGAGCAGTACTTC
TRBJ1-5,TRBV27,-,-,CASSFSVVQPQHF,TGTGCCAGCAGTTTCTCCGTTGTTCAGCCCCAGCATTTT
TRBJ2-2,TRBV19,-,once,CASSPGLGFGELFF,TGTGCCAGTTCGCCGGGACTCGGATTCGGGGAGCTGTTTTTT
TRBJ2-1,TRBV6-1,TRBD2,-,CASKLAGGLNEQFF,TGTGCCAGCAAGTTAGCGGGGGGGCTCAATGAGCAGTTCTTC
TRBJ2-3,TRBV4-3,TRBD1,-,CASSQGDRGTDTQYF,TGCGCCAGCAGCCAAGGGGACAGGGGCACAGATACGCAGTATTTT
TRBJ2-7,TRBV2,-,-,CASSDPRDPYEQYF,TGTGCCAGCAGTGATCCCCGGGATCCCTACGAGCAGTACTTC
TRBJ1-1,TRBV6-5,-,-,CASSYQGGDTEAFF,TGTGCCAGCAGTTACCAGGGAGGGGACACTGAAGCTTTCTTT
TRBJ1-1,TRBV7-3,-,-,CASSTPGSEAFF,TGTGCCAGCAGCACACCGGGGTCCGAAGCTTTCTTT
TRBJ1-2,TRBV30,TRBD1,-,CAWSSGQGVYGYTF,TGTGCCTGGAGTAGCGGGCAGGGGGTATATGGCTACACCTTC
TRBJ2-7,TRBV27,TRBD2,-,CASSLNGLAGFYEQYF,TGTGCCAGCAGTTTAAATGGCCTAGCGGGATTCTACGAGCAGTACTTC
TRBJ2-7,TRBV27,-,-,CASSSGGTTYEQYF,TGTGCCAGCAGTTCCGGCGGGACGACCTACGAGCAGTACTTC
TRBJ2-5,TRBV5-6,TRBD2,-,CASSLVLAGAPVGETQYF,TGTGCCAGCAGCTTGGTACTAGCGGGGGCCCCAGTCGGGGAGACCCAGTACTTC
TRBJ2-7,TRBV11-1,TRBD1,once,CASSLDRWGYEQYF,TGTGCCAGCAGCTTGGACAGGTGGGGCTACGAGCAGTACTTC
TRBJ2-2,TRBV6-6,TRBD1,-,CASSPTGGMGTGELFF,TGTGCCAGCAGCCCGACAGGGGGTATGGGCACCGGGGAGCTGTTTTTT
TRBJ2-2,TRBV14,-,few,CASSPGTGELFF,TGTGCCAGCAGCCCGGGCACCGGGGAGCTGTTTTTT
TRBJ2-2,TRBV9,-,-,CASSVNRRSTGELFF,TGTGCCAGCAGCGTAAATAGGAGGAGCACCGGGGAGCTGTTTTTT
TRBJ2-7,TRBV19,-,-,CASSARFASSYEQYF,TGTGCCAGTAGTGCCCGATTCGCCAGCTCCTACGAGCAGTACTTC
TRBJ2-3,TRBV7-2,-,-,CASSLLSGSTDTQYF,TGTGCCAGCAGCCTGCTGTCGGGTAGCACAGATACGCAGTATTTT
TRBJ1-2,TRBV6-5,-,few,CASSYGGTSNYGYTF,TGTGCCAGCAGTTACGGGGGCACGTCTAACTATGGCTACACCTTC
TRBJ1-5,TRBV27,TRBD1,few,CASSSQGQPQHF,TGTGCCAGCAGTTCACAGGGGCAGCCCCAGCATTTT
TRBJ2-1,TRBV10-3,TRBD1,-,CAISPLGQGLFF,TGTGCCATCAGTCCGCTGGGACAGGGGTTGTTCTTC
TRBJ2-7,TRBV19,TRBD1,-,CASSSTGFLSYEQYF,TGTGCCAGTAGTTCGACAGGGTTCCTCTCCTACGAGCAGTACTTC
TRBJ2-1,TRBV27,-,-,CASSFSEEQFF,TGTGCCAGCAGTTTTAGTGAGGAGCAGTTCTTC
TRBJ2-7,TRBV4-2,TRBD2,-,CASSQELAAAYEQYF,TGTGCCAGCAGCCAAGAACTAGCGGCCGCCTACGAGCAGTACTTC
TRBJ1-1,TRBV5-6,TRBD1,-,CASSLGGTGGTEAFF,TGTGCCAGCAGCTTGGGGGGGACAGGAGGGACTGAAGCTTTCTTT
TRBJ1-5,TRBV9,-,-,CASSVSGVGQPQHF,TGTGCCAGCAGCGTATCAGGGGTGGGTCAGCCCCAGCATTTT
TRBJ1-3,TRBV4-1,-,-,CASSRVTDHRVPSGNTIYF,TGCGCCAGCAGCCGCGTAACGGACCACAGGGTCCCGTCTGGAAACACCATATATTTT
TRBJ1-2,TRBV6-5,TRBD1,-,CASSLFTGGASGYTF,TGTGCCAGCAGTTTGTTTACAGGGGGCGCGAGTGGCTACACCTTC
TRBJ2-1,TRBV5-6,-,-,CASSGRFAYNEQFF,TGTGCCAGCAGCGGGAGGTTCGCCTACAATGAGCAGTTCTTC
TRBJ1-2,TRBV6-6,-,-,CASTEGLGYGYTF,TGTGCCAGCACCGAGGGTCTGGGCTATGGCTACACCTTC
TRBJ2-7,TRBV29-1,-,-,CSVGNTQGPYEQYF,TGCAGCGTTGGAAACACGCAGGGGCCCTACGAGCAGTACTTC
TRBJ1-1,TRBV19,TRBD1,-,CASTKKQGKGTEAFF,TGTGCCAGTACCAAAAAACAGGGGAAAGGGACTGAAGCTTTCTTT
TRBJ2-1,TRBV7-7,TRBD2,-,CASSEALSGGEQFF,TGTGCCAGCAGCGAGGCTCTTAGCGGGGGGGAGCAGTTCTTC
TRBJ2-1,TRBV7-9,-,-,CASSFRAEGLYNEQFF,TGTGCCAGCAGCTTCCGGGCCGAGGGACTCTACAATGAGCAGTTCTTC
TRBJ2-7,TRBV6-5,TRBD2,-,CASRQEAGGPYEQYF,TGTGCCAGCAGACAAGAAGCGGGAGGGCCCTACGAGCAGTACTTC
TRBJ1-1,TRBV14,-,-,CASSPPRDLNTEAFF,TGTGCCAGCAGCCCGCCCCGGGATTTGAACACTGAAGCTTTCTTT
TRBJ2-3,TRBV27,-,-,CASSFSGFTDAQYF,TGTGCCAGCAGTTTTTCTGGGTTCACAGATGCGCAGTATTTT
TRBJ1-1,TRBV28,-,-,CASSSRFTGTMNTEAFF,TGTGCCAGCAGTTCCCGCTTTACCGGGACAATGAACACTGAAGCTTTCTTT